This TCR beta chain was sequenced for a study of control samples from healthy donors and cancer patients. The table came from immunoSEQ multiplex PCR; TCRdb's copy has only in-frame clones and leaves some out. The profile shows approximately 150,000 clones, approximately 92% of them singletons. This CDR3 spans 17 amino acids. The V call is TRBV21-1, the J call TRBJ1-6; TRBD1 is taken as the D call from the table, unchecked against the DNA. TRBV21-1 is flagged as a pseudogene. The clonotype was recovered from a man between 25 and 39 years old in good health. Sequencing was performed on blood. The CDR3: CASSTPFNRGIGSPLHF. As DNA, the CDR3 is TGTGCCAGCAGCACCCCCTTCAATAGGGGGATTGGTTCACCCCTCCACTTT.